This T cell receptor (beta chain) stems from a study of lymphopenia after photon versus proton radiotherapy. Study-level results: Larger post-nadir TCR diversity loss correlated inversely with survival in deceased patients. After lymphocyte nadir, photon-treated repertoires showed oligoclonal expansion, especially CD8+ Temra.

With 2 bases removed from V and 2 bases from J, the gap between germline ends came to 10 bases. The CDR3 length is 15 residues. The germline V gene encodes CDR1 MNHEY and CDR2 SMNVEV (reference sequence). A remark on this clone: The antigen is unknown.

Repertoires were generated with immunoSEQ multiplex PCR, while TCRdb's copy carries only in-frame clones and drops some. The table includes fewer than 25,000 clones, around 89% detected once. This material consisted of peripheral blood, taken from a patient treated with proton-based radiotherapy. The chain employs TRBV27 and TRBJ1-5; D uncertain. This receptor was identified in an elderly man with esophageal cancer. CDR3 in amino acids: CASSLRGMGNQPQHF. CDR3 coding DNA: TGTGCCAGCAGTTTAAGAGGGATGGGCAATCAGCCCCAGCATTTT.